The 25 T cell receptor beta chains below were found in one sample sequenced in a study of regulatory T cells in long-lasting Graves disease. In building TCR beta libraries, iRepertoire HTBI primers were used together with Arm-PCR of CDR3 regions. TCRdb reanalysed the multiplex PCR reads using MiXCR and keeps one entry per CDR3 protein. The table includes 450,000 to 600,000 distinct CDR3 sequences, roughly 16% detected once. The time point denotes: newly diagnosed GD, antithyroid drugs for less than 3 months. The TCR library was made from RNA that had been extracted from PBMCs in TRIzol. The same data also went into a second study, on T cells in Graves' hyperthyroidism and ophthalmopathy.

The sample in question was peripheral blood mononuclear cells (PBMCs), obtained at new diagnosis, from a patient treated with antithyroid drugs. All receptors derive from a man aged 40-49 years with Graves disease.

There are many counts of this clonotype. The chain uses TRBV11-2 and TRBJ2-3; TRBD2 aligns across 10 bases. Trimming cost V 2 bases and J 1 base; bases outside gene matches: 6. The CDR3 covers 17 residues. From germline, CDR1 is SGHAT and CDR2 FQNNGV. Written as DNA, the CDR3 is TGTGCCAGCAGCTTAATCGTCCTAGCGGGGGGCACAGATACGCAGTATTTT. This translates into CASSLIVLAGGTDTQYF.

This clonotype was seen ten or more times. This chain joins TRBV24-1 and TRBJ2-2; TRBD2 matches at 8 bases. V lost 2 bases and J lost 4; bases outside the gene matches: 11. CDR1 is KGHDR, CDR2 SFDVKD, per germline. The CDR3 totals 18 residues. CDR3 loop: CATSDYRNLAGVTGELFF. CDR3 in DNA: TGTGCCACCAGTGATTACAGGAACCTAGCGGGTGTCACCGGGGAGCTGTTTTTT.

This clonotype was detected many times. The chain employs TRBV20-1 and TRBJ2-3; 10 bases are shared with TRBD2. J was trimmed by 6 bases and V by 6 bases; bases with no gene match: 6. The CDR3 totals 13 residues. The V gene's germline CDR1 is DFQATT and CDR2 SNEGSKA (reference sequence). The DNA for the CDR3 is TGCAGTGCCAGCGGGAGGGCCGGGGATACGCAGTATTTT. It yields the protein CSASGRAGDTQYF.

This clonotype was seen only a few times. CDR3 sequence (DNA): TGTGCCAGCAGCGCACAGGGGTCGAGCTCCTACAATGAGCAGTTCTTC. Residues: CASSAQGSSSYNEQFF. The chain employs TRBV7-6 and TRBJ2-1, with 7 bases fitting TRBD1. The germline CDR1 and CDR2 sequences are SGHVS and FNYEAQ. The CDR3 loop spans 16 amino acids. V lost 5 bases to trimming and J lost 0 bases; unmatched junction nucleotides: 7.

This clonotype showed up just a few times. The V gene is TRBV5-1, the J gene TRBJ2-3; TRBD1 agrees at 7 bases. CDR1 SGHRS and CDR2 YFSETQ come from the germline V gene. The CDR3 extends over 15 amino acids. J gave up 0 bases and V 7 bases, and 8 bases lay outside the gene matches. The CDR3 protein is CASGQTGRSTDTQYF. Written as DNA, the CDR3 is TGCGCCAGCGGTCAGACAGGGCGTAGCACAGATACGCAGTATTTT.

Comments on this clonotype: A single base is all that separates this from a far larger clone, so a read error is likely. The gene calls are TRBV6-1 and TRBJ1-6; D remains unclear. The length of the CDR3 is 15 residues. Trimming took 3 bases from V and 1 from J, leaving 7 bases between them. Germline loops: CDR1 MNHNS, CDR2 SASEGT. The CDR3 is CASSDEGSYNSPLHF. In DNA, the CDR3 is TGTGCCAGCAGTGATGAGGGATCCTATAATTCACCCCTCCACTTT.

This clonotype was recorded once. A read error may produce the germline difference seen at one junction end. The CDR3 DNA reads as TGCAGTGTCATCCCCGGGACAGGGGACTACGAGCAGCACTTC. Residues: CSVIPGTGDYEQHF. The chain couples TRBV20-1 to TRBJ2-7; 10 bases agree with TRBD1. The CDR3 loop spans 14 amino acids. Germline V gives CDR1 DFQATT, CDR2 SNEGSKA (reference sequence).

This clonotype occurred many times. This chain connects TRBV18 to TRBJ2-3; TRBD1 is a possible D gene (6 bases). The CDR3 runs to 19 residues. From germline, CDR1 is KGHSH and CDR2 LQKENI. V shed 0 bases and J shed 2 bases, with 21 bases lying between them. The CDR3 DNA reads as TGTGCCAGCTCACCACCCCGTGAGTGGACAGTCCGGACCACAGATACGCAGTATTTT. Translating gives CASSPPREWTVRTTDTQYF.

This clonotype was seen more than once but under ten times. The CDR3 loop reads CATSDLQAGSYNEQFF. The DNA of the CDR3 is TGTGCCACCAGTGATTTGCAGGCTGGCTCCTACAATGAGCAGTTCTTC. This chain uses TRBV24-1 with TRBJ2-1, with no clear D. This CDR3 has 16 amino acids. Germline lookup yields CDR1 KGHDR and CDR2 SFDVKD. The V end lost 0 bases, the J end lost 0 bases, and 8 bases lay between the germline ends.

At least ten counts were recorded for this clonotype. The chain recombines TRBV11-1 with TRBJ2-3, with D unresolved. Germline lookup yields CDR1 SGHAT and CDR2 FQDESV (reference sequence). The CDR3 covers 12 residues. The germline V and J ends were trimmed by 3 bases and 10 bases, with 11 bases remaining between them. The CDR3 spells CASSFSPRSQYF. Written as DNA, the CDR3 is TGTGCCAGCAGCTTCTCTCCCCGTTCGCAGTATTTT.

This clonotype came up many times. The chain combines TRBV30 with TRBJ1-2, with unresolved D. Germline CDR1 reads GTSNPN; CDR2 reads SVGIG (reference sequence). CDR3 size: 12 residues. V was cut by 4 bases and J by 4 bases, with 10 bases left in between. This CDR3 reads CAWKSAVYGYTF. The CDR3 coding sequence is TGTGCCTGGAAATCGGCGGTCTATGGCTACACCTTC.

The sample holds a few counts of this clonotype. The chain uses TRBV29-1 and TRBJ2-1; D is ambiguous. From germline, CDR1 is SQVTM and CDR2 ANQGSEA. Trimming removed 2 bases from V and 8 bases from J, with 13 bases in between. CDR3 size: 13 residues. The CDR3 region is CSVEFRQAYEQFF. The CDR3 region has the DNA TGCAGCGTTGAATTTCGGCAGGCGTATGAGCAGTTCTTC.

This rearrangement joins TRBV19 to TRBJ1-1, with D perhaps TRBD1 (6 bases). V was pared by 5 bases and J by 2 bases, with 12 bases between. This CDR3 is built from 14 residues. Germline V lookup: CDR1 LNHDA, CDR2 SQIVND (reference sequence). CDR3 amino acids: CASSLGTRNTEAFF. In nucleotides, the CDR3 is TGTGCCAGTAGTCTCGGGACACGAAACACTGAAGCTTTCTTT.

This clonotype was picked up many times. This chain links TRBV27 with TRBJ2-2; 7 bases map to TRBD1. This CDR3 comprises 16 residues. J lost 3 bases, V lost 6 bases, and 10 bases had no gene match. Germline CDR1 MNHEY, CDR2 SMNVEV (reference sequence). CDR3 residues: CASRLQGIIDTGELFF. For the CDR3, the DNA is TGTGCCAGCAGATTACAGGGGATAATCGACACCGGGGAGCTGTTTTTT.

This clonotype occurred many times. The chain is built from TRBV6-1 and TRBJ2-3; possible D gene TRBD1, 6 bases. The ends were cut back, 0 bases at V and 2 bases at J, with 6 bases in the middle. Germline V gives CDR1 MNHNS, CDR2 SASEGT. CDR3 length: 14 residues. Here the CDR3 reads CASSEAGATDTQYF. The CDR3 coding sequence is TGTGCCAGCAGTGAAGCGGGGGCCACAGATACGCAGTATTTT.

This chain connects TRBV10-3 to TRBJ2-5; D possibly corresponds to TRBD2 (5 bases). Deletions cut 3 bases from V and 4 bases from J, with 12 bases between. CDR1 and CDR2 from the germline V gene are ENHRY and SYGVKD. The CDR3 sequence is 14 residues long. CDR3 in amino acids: CAISETSGGETQYF. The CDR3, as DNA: TGTGCCATCAGTGAAACTAGTGGAGGAGAGACCCAGTACTTC.

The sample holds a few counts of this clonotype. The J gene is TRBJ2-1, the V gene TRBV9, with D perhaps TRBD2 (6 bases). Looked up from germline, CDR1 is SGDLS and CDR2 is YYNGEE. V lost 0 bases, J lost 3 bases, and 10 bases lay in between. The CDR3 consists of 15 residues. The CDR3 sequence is CASSVAGDYYNEQFF. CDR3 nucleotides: TGTGCCAGCAGCGTAGCGGGAGATTACTACAATGAGCAGTTCTTC.

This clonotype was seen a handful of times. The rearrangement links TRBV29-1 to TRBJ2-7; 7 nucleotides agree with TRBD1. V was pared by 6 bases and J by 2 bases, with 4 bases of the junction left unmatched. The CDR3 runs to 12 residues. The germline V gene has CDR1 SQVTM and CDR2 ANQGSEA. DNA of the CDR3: TGCAGCGTCGGGACAGTTACCTACGAGCAGTACTTC. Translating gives CSVGTVTYEQYF.

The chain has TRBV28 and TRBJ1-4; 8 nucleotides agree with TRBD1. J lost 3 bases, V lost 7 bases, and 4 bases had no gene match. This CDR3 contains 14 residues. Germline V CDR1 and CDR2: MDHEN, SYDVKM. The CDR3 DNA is TGTGCCAGCACCCCGGGACAGGCTAATGAAAAACTGTTTTTT. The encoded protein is CASTPGQANEKLFF.

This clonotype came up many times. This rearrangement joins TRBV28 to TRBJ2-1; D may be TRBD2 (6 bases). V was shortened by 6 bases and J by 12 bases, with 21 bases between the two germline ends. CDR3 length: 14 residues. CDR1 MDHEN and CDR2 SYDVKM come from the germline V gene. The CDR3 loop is CASRLAGRPWGQFF. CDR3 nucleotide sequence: TGTGCCAGCAGACTCGCGGGGAGGCCTTGGGGGCAGTTCTTC.

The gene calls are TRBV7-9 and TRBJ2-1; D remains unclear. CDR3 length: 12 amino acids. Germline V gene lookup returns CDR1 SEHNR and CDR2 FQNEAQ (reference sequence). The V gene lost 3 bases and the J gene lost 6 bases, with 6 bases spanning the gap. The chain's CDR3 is CASSFLVNEQFF. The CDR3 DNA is TGTGCCAGCAGCTTCCTAGTCAATGAGCAGTTCTTC.

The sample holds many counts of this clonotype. This CDR3 reads CSATEARVGTDTQYF. The CDR3, as DNA: TGCAGTGCCACGGAGGCCAGGGTTGGGACAGATACGCAGTATTTT. The chain combines TRBV20-1 with TRBJ2-3; D may match TRBD1 or TRBD2 (5 bases each). Germline CDR1 and CDR2: DFQATT and SNEGSKA (reference sequence). The CDR3 has 15 residues. The V and J ends lost 6 bases and 3 bases respectively, with 19 bases between them.

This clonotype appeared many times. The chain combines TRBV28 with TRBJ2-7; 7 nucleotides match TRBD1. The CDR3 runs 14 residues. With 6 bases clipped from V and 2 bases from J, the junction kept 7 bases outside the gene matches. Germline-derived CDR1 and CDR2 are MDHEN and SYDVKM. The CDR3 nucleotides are TGTGCCAGCAGCTTAGCCGACAGGGCCTACGAGCAGTACTTC. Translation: CASSLADRAYEQYF. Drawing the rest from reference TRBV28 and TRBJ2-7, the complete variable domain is DVKVTQSSRYLVKRTGEKVFLECVQDMDHENMFWYRQDPGLGLRLIYFSYDVKMKEKGDIPEGYSVSREKKERFSLILESASTNQTSMYLCASSLADRAYEQYFGPGTRLTVT.

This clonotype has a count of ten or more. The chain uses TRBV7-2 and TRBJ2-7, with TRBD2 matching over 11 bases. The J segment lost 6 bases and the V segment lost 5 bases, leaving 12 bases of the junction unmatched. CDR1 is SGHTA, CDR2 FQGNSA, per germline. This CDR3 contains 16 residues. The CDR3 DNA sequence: TGTGCCAGCAGCCGTTGGACTAGCGGGTATGATCGCGAGCAGTACTTC. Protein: CASSRWTSGYDREQYF.

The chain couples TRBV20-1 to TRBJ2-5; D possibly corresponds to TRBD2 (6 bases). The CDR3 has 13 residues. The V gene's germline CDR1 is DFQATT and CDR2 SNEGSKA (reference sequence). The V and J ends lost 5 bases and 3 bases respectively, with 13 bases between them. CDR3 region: CSASRSGKETQYF. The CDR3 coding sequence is TGCAGTGCTTCCCGTAGCGGTAAAGAGACCCAGTACTTC.